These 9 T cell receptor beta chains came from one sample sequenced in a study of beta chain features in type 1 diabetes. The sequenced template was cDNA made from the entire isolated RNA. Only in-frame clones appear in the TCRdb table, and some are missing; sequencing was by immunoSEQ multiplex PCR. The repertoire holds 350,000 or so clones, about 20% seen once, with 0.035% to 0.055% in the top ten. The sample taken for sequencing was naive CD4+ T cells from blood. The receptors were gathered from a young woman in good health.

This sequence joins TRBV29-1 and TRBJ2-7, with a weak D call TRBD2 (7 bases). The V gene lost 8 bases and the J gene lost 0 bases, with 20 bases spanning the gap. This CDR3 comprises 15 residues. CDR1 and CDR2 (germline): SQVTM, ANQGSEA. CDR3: CSTKGGASSSYEQYF. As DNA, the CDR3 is TGCAGCACCAAGGGGGGGGCCTCCAGCTCCTACGAGCAGTACTTC.

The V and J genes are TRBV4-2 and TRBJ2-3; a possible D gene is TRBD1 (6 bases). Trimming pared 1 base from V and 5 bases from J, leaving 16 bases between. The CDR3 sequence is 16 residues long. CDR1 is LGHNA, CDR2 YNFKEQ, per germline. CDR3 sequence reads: CASSQAVGAKGDTQYF. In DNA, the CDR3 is TGTGCCAGCAGCCAAGCGGTGGGGGCTAAAGGAGATACGCAGTATTTT.

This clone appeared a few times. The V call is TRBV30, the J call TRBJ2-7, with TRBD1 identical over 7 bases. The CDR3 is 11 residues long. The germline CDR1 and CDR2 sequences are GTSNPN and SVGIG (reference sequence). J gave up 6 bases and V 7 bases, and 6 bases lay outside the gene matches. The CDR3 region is CALTGKGEQYF. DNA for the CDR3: TGTGCCTTGACAGGGAAAGGCGAGCAGTACTTC.

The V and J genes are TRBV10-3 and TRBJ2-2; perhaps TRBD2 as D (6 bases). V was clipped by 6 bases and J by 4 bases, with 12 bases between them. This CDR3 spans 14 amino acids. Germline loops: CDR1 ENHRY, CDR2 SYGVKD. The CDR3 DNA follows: TGTGCCATCAGGGGCGGGACTTCCACCGGGGAGCTGTTTTTT. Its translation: CAIRGGTSTGELFF.

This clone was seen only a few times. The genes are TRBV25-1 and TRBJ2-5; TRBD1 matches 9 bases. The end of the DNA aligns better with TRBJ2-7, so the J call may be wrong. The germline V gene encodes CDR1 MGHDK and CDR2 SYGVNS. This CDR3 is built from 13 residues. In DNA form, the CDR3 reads TGTGCCAGCAGGGGACAGGGCGCCTACGAGCAGTACTTC. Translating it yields CASRGQGAYEQYF.

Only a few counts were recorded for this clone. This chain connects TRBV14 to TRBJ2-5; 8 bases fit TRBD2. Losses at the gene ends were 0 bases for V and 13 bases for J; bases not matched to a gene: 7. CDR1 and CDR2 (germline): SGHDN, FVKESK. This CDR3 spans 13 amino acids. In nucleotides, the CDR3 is TGTGCCAGCAGCCAAGATCGTAGTAGCGGGGTGTACTTC. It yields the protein CASSQDRSSGVYF.

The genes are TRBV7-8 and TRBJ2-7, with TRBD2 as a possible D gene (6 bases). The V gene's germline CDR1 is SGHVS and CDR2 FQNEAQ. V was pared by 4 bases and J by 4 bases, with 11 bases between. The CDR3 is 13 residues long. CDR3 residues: CASSSLEGYEQYF. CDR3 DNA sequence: TGTGCCAGCAGCTCGTTGGAGGGGTACGAGCAGTACTTC.

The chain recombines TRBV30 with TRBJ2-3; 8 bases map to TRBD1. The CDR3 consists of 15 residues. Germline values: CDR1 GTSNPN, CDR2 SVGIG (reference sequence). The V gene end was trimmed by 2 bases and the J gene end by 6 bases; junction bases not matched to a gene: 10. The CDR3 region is CAWSSWTGPGDTQYF. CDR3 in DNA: TGTGCCTGGAGTTCCTGGACAGGGCCGGGGGATACGCAGTATTTT.

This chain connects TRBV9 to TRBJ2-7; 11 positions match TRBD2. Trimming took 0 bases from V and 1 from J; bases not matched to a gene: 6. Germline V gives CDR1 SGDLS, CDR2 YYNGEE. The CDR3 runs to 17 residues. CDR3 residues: CASSVDPSGGLSYEQYF. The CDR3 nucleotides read TGTGCCAGCAGCGTAGATCCTAGCGGGGGGCTATCCTACGAGCAGTACTTC.